This T cell receptor beta chain is from a study of blood T cell repertoires in COVID-19. Study information: Donors in the United States, Italy and Spain gave samples during acute or convalescent COVID-19. PBMCs, B-cell-depleted T cells, or T cells were the source of the cDNA or gDNA that made up the material.

In the source study's methods: Reference gene primer amplification yielded estimated nucleated cell counts. The protocol was immunoSEQ multiplex PCR, while the TCRdb copy is restricted to in-frame clones and leaves out a portion. That table gives V, J and clone size, and the DNA gave D and trimming. In the table there are under 95,000 clones, 70% to 90% of which are singletons. From germline, CDR1 is SGDLS and CDR2 YYNGEE. The CDR3 has 15 residues. The trim removed 0 bases at V and 1 base at J, leaving 2 bases unmatched. Sequencing input: peripheral blood. The receptor's source is a man in his 60s with acute or convalescent COVID-19. The rearrangement uses TRBV9 and TRBJ1-1; 8 bases are shared with TRBD1. This chain's CDR3 is CASSVGTGTNTEAFF. The CDR3 DNA sequence: TGTGCCAGCAGCGTAGGGACAGGGACGAACACTGAAGCTTTCTTT.